This entry is about one TCR beta chain. Clones were read by immunoSEQ multiplex PCR, and TCRdb kept only the in-frame ones, dropping some. The repertoire consists of about 82,000 clones, with roughly 87% occurring once and the leading ten covering 4.5% to 7%. This sample is drawn from a study of PD-L1 blockade in urothelial cancer. As for the study in general: When patients started atezolizumab around 2014, it was given at 1,200 mg intravenously every 3 weeks. Peripheral blood specimens exhibited a median yield of around 140,000 T cells.

Germline V gives CDR1 SGHRS, CDR2 YFSETQ. The CDR3 totals 16 residues. The V gene end was trimmed by 4 bases and the J gene end by 4 bases; junction bases not matched to a gene: 11. This TCR was recovered from a woman aged 70-85 years with urothelial cancer. The chain recombines TRBV5-1 with TRBJ1-1; 9 bases are a match to TRBD1. The sequences come from PBMCs, collected around atezolizumab (anti-PD-L1) treatment. CDR3 loop: CASSPSVGTGFTEAFF. In nucleotides, the CDR3 is TGCGCCAGCAGCCCCTCTGTTGGGACAGGGTTCACTGAAGCTTTCTTT.